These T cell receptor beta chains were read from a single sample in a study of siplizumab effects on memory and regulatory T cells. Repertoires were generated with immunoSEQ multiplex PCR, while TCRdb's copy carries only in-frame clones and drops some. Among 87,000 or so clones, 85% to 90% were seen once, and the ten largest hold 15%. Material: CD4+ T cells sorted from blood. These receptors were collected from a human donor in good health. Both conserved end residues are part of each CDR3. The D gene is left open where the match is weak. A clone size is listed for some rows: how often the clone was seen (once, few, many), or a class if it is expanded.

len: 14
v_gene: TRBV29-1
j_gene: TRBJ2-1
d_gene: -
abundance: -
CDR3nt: TGCAGCGTTGACTGGGGGACTTCACTTAATGAGCAGTTCTTC
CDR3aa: CSVDWGTSLNEQFF

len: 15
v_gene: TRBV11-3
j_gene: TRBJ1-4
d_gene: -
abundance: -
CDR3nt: TGTGCCAGCAGCTTAGAGGGAGGGTCTACTGAAAAACTGTTTTTT
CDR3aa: CASSLEGGSTEKLFF

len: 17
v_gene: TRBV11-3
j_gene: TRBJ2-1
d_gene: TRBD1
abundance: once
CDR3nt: TGTGCCAGCAGGTTTGGAGAACCGGGACAGAATCCCAATGAGCAGTTCTTC
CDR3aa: CASRFGEPGQNPNEQFF

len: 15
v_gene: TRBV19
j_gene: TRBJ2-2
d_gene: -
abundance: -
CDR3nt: TGTGCCAGTAGTTCTCGGCCGACGAACACCGGGGAGCTGTTTTTT
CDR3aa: CASSSRPTNTGELFF

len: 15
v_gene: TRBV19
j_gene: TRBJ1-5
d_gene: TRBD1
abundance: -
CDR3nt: TGTGCCAGTAGTCCGACAGGGGAGGGCAATCAGCCCCAGCATTTT
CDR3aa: CASSPTGEGNQPQHF

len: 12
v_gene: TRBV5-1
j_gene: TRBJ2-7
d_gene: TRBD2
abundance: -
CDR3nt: TGCGCCAGCAGCTCTCTACTTAGCGGGATGAGATTC
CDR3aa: CASSSLLSGMRF

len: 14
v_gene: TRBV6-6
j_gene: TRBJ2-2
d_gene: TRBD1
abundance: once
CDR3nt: TGTGCCAGCAGGAGGACAGGGGGCACCGGGGAGCTGTTTTTT
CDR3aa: CASRRTGGTGELFF

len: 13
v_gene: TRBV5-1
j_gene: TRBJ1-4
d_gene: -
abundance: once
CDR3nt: TGCGCCAGCAGCTTGGGCGCAGATGAAAAACTGTTTTTT
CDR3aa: CASSLGADEKLFF

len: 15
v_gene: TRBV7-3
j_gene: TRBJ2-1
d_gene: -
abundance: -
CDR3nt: TGTGCCAGCAGCCCAGGGGGGTTCGGTTACAATGAGCAGTTCTTC
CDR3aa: CASSPGGFGYNEQFF

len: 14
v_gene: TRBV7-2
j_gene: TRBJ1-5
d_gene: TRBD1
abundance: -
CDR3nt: TGTGCCAGCAGCCATGGACAGGCCCACCAGCCCCAGCATTTT
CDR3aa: CASSHGQAHQPQHF

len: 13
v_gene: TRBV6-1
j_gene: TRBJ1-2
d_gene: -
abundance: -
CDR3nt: TGTGCCAGCAGTGAACAGAGGAACTATGGCTACACCTTC
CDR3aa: CASSEQRNYGYTF

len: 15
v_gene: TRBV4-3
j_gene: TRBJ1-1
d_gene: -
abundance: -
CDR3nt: TGCGCCAGCAGCCAAGCTCCTCACGGGAACACTGAAGCTTTCTTT
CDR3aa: CASSQAPHGNTEAFF

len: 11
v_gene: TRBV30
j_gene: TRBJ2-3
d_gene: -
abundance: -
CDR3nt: TGTGCCTGGAGTCCATCAGATACGCAGTATTTT
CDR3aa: CAWSPSDTQYF

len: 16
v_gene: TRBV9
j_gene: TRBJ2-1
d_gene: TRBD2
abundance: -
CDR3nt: TGTGCCAGCAGCGGGTTTAGCGGGAGTGGAACAGCTGAGCAGTTCTTC
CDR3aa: CASSGFSGSGTAEQFF

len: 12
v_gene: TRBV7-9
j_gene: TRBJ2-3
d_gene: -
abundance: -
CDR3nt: TGTGCCAGCAGCTTTCTGGCGGATACGCAGTATTTT
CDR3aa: CASSFLADTQYF

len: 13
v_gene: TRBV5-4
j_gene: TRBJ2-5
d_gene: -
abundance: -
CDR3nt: TGTGCCAGCCAATACGGGGCCCAAGAGACCCAGTACTTC
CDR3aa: CASQYGAQETQYF

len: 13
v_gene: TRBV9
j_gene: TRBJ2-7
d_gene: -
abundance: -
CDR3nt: TGTGCCAGCAGCCCCCGGCCGTGGTACGAGCAGTACTTC
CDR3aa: CASSPRPWYEQYF

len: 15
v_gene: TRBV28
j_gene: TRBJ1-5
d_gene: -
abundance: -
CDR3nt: TGTGCCAGCAGTTTCGCCTCAGGGGAAGGGCAGCCCCAGCATTTT
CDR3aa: CASSFASGEGQPQHF

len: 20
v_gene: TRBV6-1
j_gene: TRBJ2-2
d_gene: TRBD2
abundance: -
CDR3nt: TGTGCCAGCAGTGGGGTCGACATACCGACTAGCGGGAAGAACACCGGGGAGCTGTTTTTT
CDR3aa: CASSGVDIPTSGKNTGELFF

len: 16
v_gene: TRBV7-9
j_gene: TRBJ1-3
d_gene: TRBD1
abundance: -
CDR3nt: TGTGCCAGCACCCTTCCCGGACAGGGCACTGGAAACACCATATATTTT
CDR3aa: CASTLPGQGTGNTIYF

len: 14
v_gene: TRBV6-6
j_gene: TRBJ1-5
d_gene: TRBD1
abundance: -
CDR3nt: TGTGCCAGCAGTAGGACAGGGGTGGGTCAGCCCCAGCATTTT
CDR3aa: CASSRTGVGQPQHF

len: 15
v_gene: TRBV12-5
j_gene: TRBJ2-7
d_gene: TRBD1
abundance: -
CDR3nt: TGTGCTAGTGGTTTGGTAGTGGGACAGGTCCACGAGCAGTACTTC
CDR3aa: CASGLVVGQVHEQYF

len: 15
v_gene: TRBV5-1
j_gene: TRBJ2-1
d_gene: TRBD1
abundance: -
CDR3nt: TGCGCCAGCAGCCCGTCGGGACAGGGCTTTGATGAGCAGTTCTTC
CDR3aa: CASSPSGQGFDEQFF

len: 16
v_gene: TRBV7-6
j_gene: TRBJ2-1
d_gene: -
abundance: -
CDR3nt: TGTGCCAGCAGCTTCACGACTATCCGCGATAACAATGAGCAGTTCTTC
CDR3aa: CASSFTTIRDNNEQFF

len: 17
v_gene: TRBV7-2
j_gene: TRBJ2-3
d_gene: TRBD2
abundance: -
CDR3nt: TGTGCCAGCAGCCCAGGGACTAGCGGGAGGGTTGTAGATACGCAGTATTTT
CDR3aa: CASSPGTSGRVVDTQYF

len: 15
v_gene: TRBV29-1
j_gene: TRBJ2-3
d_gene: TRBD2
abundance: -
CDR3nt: TGCAGCGTGCCGGGTGGCGCGGGAGGCACAGATACGCAGTATTTT
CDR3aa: CSVPGGAGGTDTQYF

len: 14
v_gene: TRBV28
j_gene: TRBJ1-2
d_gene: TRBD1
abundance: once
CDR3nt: TGTGCCAGCAGTTTGAGGGGGCGCCCCTATGGCTACACCTTC
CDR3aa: CASSLRGRPYGYTF

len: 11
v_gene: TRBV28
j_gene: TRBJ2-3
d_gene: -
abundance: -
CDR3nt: TGTGCCAGCAGTTTCCTGGATACGCAGTATTTT
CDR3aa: CASSFLDTQYF

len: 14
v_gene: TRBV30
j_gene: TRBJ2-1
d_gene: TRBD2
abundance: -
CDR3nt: TGTGCCTGGAGCAAGGGGATGCGGGGGAGTGAGCAGTTCTTC
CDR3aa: CAWSKGMRGSEQFF

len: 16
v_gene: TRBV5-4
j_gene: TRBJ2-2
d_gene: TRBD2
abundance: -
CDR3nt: TGTGCCACCAAAGAGACTAGCGGAGCGAACACCGGGGAGCTGTTTTTT
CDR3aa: CATKETSGANTGELFF

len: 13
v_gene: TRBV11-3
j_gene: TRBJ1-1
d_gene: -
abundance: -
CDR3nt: TGTGCCAGCAGCTTACGGGGCCGCAGTAAGGCTTTCTTT
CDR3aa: CASSLRGRSKAFF

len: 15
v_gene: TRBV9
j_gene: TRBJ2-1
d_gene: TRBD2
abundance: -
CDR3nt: TGTGCCAGCAGCGTAGGGACTAGCGATGGATATGAGCAGTTCTTC
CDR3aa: CASSVGTSDGYEQFF

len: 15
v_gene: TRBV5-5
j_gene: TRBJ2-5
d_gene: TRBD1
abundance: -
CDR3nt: TGTGCCAGCAGCTTCCTCGGGCGACAGGGAGAGACCCAGTACTTC
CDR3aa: CASSFLGRQGETQYF

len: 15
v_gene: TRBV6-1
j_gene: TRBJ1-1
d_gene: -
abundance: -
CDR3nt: TGTGCCAGCAGTGCAGTAACGCAAGGGAACACTGAAGCTTTCTTT
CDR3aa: CASSAVTQGNTEAFF

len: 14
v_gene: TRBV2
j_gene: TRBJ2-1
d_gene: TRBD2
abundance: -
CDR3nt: TGTGCCAGCGCCGGGACTAGCGGGATAAATGAGCAGTTCTTC
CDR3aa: CASAGTSGINEQFF

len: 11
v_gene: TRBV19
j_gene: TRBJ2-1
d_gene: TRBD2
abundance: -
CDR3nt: TGTGCCACCTCCCTGGGGGAGGGAGTGTTCTTC
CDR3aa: CATSLGEGVFF

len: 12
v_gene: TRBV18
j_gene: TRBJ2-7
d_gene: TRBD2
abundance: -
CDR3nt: TGTGCCAGCTCGGGAGGGACCTACGAGCAGTACTTC
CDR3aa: CASSGGTYEQYF

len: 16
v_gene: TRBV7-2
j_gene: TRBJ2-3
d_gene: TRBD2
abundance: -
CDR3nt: TGTGCCAGCAGCCCCGGACTAGCGGGGATCACAGATACGCAGTATTTT
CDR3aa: CASSPGLAGITDTQYF

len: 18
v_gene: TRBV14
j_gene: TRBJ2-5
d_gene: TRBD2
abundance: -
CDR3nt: TGTGCCAGCAGCCTGGGACTAGCGGGACCTAGCTTCCAAGAGACCCAGTACTTC
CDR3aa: CASSLGLAGPSFQETQYF